A single sample gave rise to the 22 T cell receptor beta chains below, sequenced in a study of neurological immune-mediated disorders. TCRdb recomputed calls from the 5' RACE reads with MiXCR, one row per CDR3 protein. Of approximately 50,000 distinct CDR3 sequences in the sample, approximately 3.9% were seen once. The sample consisted of PBMCs. The source of these receptors is a man between 60 and 75 years old with multiple sclerosis.

This clonotype was found many times. This sequence joins TRBV5-1 and TRBJ1-1; D remains unclear. This CDR3 is built from 13 residues. Germline CDR1 is SGHRS and CDR2 is YFSETQ. V was cut by 4 bases and J by 0 bases, with 7 bases left in between. CDR3: CASSLDMNTEAFF. DNA of the CDR3: TGCGCCAGCAGCCTCGATATGAACACTGAAGCTTTCTTT. The full variable domain, its missing parts supplied by reference TRBV5-1 and TRBJ1-1, is KAGVTQTPRYLIKTRGQQVTLSCSPISGHRSVSWYQQTPGQGLQFLFEYFSETQRNKGNFPGRFSGRQFSNSRSEMNVSTLELGDSALYLCASSLDMNTEAFFGQGTRLTVV.

This clonotype was seen many times. This chain uses TRBV7-2 with TRBJ2-1; 9 bases align to TRBD2. The CDR3 totals 18 residues. Germline V gene lookup returns CDR1 SGHTA and CDR2 FQGNSA. J was trimmed by 5 bases and V by 5 bases; bases with no gene match: 16. The CDR3 DNA is TGTGCCAGCAGCCTTTATCCCTTTACTAGCGGGTTAGACAATGAGCAGTTCTTC. This sequence encodes CASSLYPFTSGLDNEQFF.

This clonotype was seen ten or more times. The genes are TRBV3-1 and TRBJ2-1; D remains unclear. CDR1 and CDR2 (germline): LGHDT, YNNKEL (reference sequence). The CDR3 is 14 amino acids. Trimming took 4 bases from V and 4 from J, leaving 11 bases between them. This chain's CDR3 is CASSPPAEYNEQFF. The CDR3 DNA follows: TGTGCCAGCAGCCCTCCCGCGGAGTACAATGAGCAGTTCTTC.

This clonotype was detected ten times or more. The chain is built from TRBV28 and TRBJ2-7, with 8 bases matching TRBD2. This CDR3 is 16 amino acids long. The germline gives CDR1 MDHEN, CDR2 SYDVKM. The J segment lost 6 bases and the V segment lost 8 bases, leaving 18 bases of the junction unmatched. CDR3 region: CASFRSGSVSLAEQYF. CDR3 nucleotides: TGTGCCAGCTTCCGAAGCGGGAGTGTTTCTCTAGCCGAGCAGTACTTC.

This clonotype was recorded at least ten times. This sequence joins TRBV20-1 and TRBJ1-3; D uncertain. Trimming stripped 0 bases from V and 3 bases from J, with 3 bases between. CDR1 is DFQATT, CDR2 SNEGSKA, per germline (reference sequence). The CDR3 contains 12 residues. CDR3 DNA sequence: TGCAGTGCTAGAGAGGGTGGAAACACCATATATTTT. Protein: CSAREGGNTIYF.

This clonotype was observed a handful of times. The chain couples TRBV28 to TRBJ2-3; 12 bases map to TRBD1. From germline, CDR1 is MDHEN and CDR2 SYDVKM. V lost 4 bases to trimming and J lost 7 bases; unmatched junction nucleotides: 3. This CDR3 spans 14 amino acids. The CDR3 region has the DNA TGTGCCAGCAGTTCGGGACAGGGGGCCCATACGCAGTATTTT. This translates into CASSSGQGAHTQYF.

This clonotype was recorded many times. The chain has TRBV14 and TRBJ1-4; 10 nucleotides agree with TRBD1. V lost 6 bases and J lost 8; bases outside the gene matches: 12. Germline V lookup: CDR1 SGHDN, CDR2 FVKESK. The CDR3 loop spans 16 amino acids. CDR3 in DNA: TGTGCCAGCAGTCTCCTCGGGGGACAGGGGAAAGAAAAACTGTTTTTT. This gives the protein CASSLLGGQGKEKLFF. The complete variable domain, with remaining parts taken from reference TRBV14 and TRBJ1-4, reads EAGVTQFPSHSVIEKGQTVTLRCDPISGHDNLYWYRRVMGKEIKFLLHFVKESKQDESGMPNNRFLAERTGGTYSTLKVQPAELEDSGVYFCASSLLGGQGKEKLFFGSGTQLSVL.

This clonotype was seen at least ten times. The chain combines TRBV20-1 with TRBJ1-3; TRBD1 might be the D (5 bases). Germline V lookup: CDR1 DFQATT, CDR2 SNEGSKA (reference sequence). Trimming took off 7 bases at V and 0 bases at J, with 7 bases between the two ends. The CDR3 loop spans 12 amino acids. The DNA for the CDR3 is TGCAGTGTGAGGGGCTCTGGAAACACCATATATTTT. Amino acid sequence: CSVRGSGNTIYF.

This chain links TRBV20-1 with TRBJ2-7; 13 bases match TRBD2. The CDR3 extends over 15 amino acids. V was pared by 0 bases and J by 9 bases, with 8 bases of the junction left unmatched. Looked up from germline, CDR1 is DFQATT and CDR2 is SNEGSKA (reference sequence). The CDR3, as DNA: TGCAGTGCTAGAGACTGGACTAGCGGGGGTACGGGGCAGTACTTC. It yields the protein CSARDWTSGGTGQYF.

This clonotype has at least ten counts. This chain uses TRBV5-1 with TRBJ2-7; a possible D gene is TRBD1 (5 bases). CDR1 is SGHRS and CDR2 is YFSETQ in the germline V gene. V lost 3 bases to trimming and J lost 5 bases, with 15 bases between them. The CDR3 sequence is 14 residues long. The CDR3 protein is CASSWQGNSDEQYF. The CDR3 DNA reads TGCGCCAGCAGCTGGCAGGGAAACTCGGACGAGCAGTACTTC.

The table lists this clonotype with a count of one. The genes are TRBV29-1 and TRBJ1-1, with D perhaps matching TRBD1 (6 bases). This CDR3 comprises 14 residues. Germline V gene sequence: CDR1 SQVTM, CDR2 ANQGSEA. V lost 5 bases and J 4 bases, leaving 17 bases between the germline ends. The CDR3 sequence is CSVPLGGAGTEAFF. The CDR3 bases are TGCAGCGTTCCACTTGGGGGGGCCGGCACTGAAGCTTTCTTT.

This clonotype was observed a few times. This sequence joins TRBV19 and TRBJ1-5; D gene uncertain. Germline CDR1 is LNHDA and CDR2 is SQIVND (reference sequence). V was clipped by 2 bases and J by 0 bases, with 5 bases between them. This CDR3 spans 14 amino acids. The CDR3 loop is CASSINYSNQPQHF. In nucleotides, the CDR3 is TGTGCCAGTAGTATAAATTATAGCAATCAGCCCCAGCATTTT.

This clonotype was counted at least ten times. The rearrangement links TRBV12-5 to TRBJ2-1, with TRBD2 identical over 10 bases. Germline assignment: CDR1 LGHNT and CDR2 FRNRAP. CDR3 length: 18 residues. With V trimmed by 0 bases and J by 9 bases, 14 bases remained unmatched. The CDR3 nucleotides are TGTGCTAGTGGTTTGGTAGTTGGGAAGCGGGAGGGCTGGGGTGAGCAGTTCTTC. Amino acids: CASGLVVGKREGWGEQFF.

This clonotype was observed many times. This chain joins TRBV7-2 and TRBJ2-3; 9 nucleotides line up with TRBD2. V was clipped by 2 bases and J by 4 bases; unmatched bases: 4. The CDR3 runs 15 residues. Germline V gene sequence: CDR1 SGHTA, CDR2 FQGNSA. As DNA, the CDR3 is TGTGCCAGCAGCTTATCGCGGGGGGGGGCAGATACGCAGTATTTT. Its translation: CASSLSRGGADTQYF.

This clonotype was recorded many times. V usage is TRBV2 and J usage is TRBJ1-5; D not certain. The germline gives CDR1 SNHLY, CDR2 FYNNEI. This CDR3 has 12 residues. The V gene lost 4 bases and the J gene lost 6 bases, with 7 bases spanning the gap. CDR3 sequence: CASSGSSQPQHF. In DNA, the CDR3 is TGTGCCAGCAGTGGGTCGAGTCAGCCCCAGCATTTT.

This clonotype came up many times. The V gene is TRBV6-5, the J gene TRBJ2-3; the match to TRBD2 covers 7 bases. Germline CDR1 reads MNHEY; CDR2 reads SVGAGI. The CDR3 sequence is 13 residues long. With 5 bases clipped from V and 1 base from J, the junction kept 0 bases outside the gene matches. The CDR3 protein is CASSRGGTDTQYF. The CDR3 DNA is TGTGCCAGCAGTCGGGGGGGCACAGATACGCAGTATTTT.

In its sample, this clonotype was seen many times. V gene TRBV12-3 or TRBV12-4 combines with J gene TRBJ2-7, with 11 bases aligning to TRBD2. Unmatched junction bases numbered 15, after V lost 2 bases and J lost 0 bases. This CDR3 contains 20 residues. In DNA form, the CDR3 reads TGTGCCAGCAGTTTAAGGGGCCGACTAGCGGGACCATTGACCTCCTACGAGCAGTACTTC. Its translation is CASSLRGRLAGPLTSYEQYF.

This clonotype was seen ten or more times. The V and J genes are TRBV20-1 and TRBJ1-4; D ambiguous. Germline loops: CDR1 DFQATT, CDR2 SNEGSKA (reference sequence). V was trimmed by 1 base and J by 8 bases, leaving 11 bases between them. CDR3 length: 13 amino acids. DNA for the CDR3: TGCAGTGCTAGAGGGGTACAGTTGGAAAAACTGTTTTTT. This sequence encodes CSARGVQLEKLFF.

The rearrangement links TRBV5-1 to TRBJ2-2; a possible D gene is TRBD1 (7 bases). The V gene's germline CDR1 is SGHRS and CDR2 YFSETQ. This CDR3 has 14 amino acids. V lost 2 bases to trimming and J lost 6 bases, with 11 bases between them. The CDR3 bases are TGCGCCAGCAGCTTCGACAGGGAGGCCGGGGAGCTGTTTTTT. Its protein is CASSFDREAGELFF.

This clonotype was detected many times. This chain joins TRBV5-1 and TRBJ2-7; TRBD2 might be the D (6 bases). CDR3 length equals 15 residues. Trimming took 4 bases from V and 3 from J, leaving 17 bases between them. CDR1 and CDR2 from the germline V gene are SGHRS and YFSETQ. The CDR3 region has the DNA TGCGCCAGCAGCCCGATTAGCGGAGGCCTCTACGAGCAGTACTTC. Translation: CASSPISGGLYEQYF.

This clonotype occurred many times. The genes are TRBV20-1 and TRBJ1-6, with D possibly matching TRBD1 (6 bases). The CDR3 loop spans 14 amino acids. Germline CDR1 and CDR2: DFQATT and SNEGSKA (reference sequence). V was pared by 1 base and J by 9 bases, with 13 bases between. The CDR3 sequence: CSARGAGAGSPLHF. In DNA, the CDR3 is TGCAGTGCTAGAGGTGCGGGGGCCGGTTCACCCCTCCACTTT.

This clonotype has ten or more counts. The V and J genes are TRBV20-1 and TRBJ1-6; D unclear. The CDR3 runs 13 residues. Looked up from germline, CDR1 is DFQATT and CDR2 is SNEGSKA (reference sequence). The ends were cut back, 6 bases at V and 9 bases at J, with 15 bases in the middle. CDR3 sequence (DNA): TGCAGTGCCCCCCCGGCAGTTGGTTCACCCCTCCACTTT. Encoded protein: CSAPPAVGSPLHF.